This section outlines one TCR beta chain sequence together with its context. The table came from immunoSEQ multiplex PCR; TCRdb's copy has only in-frame clones and leaves some out. This repertoire shows roughly 120,000 clones, 88% found once; its top ten account for roughly 10%. TCR sequencing covered three patients who responded to pembrolizumab. The source of the sample is a study of PD-1 blockade in mismatch repair-deficient tumors. Study-wide context: Patients had over 10 mismatch repair-deficient cancer types, all previously treated and progressing.

J gave up 8 bases and V 5 bases, and 9 bases lay outside the gene matches. The CDR3 length is 15 residues. Germline CDR1 reads MNHEY; CDR2 reads SMNVEV (reference sequence). This TCR derives from an adult with mismatch repair-deficient cancer. This chain links TRBV27 with TRBJ2-3, with TRBD2 matching 11 bases. Sample: peripheral blood, taken approximately 72 weeks after starting pembrolizumab. CDR3 sequence: CASSPGTSGLGTQYF. The CDR3 DNA reads TGTGCCAGCAGTCCCGGGACTAGCGGTCTTGGTACGCAGTATTTT.